The next 31 T cell receptor beta chains were all read from a single sample in a study of early T cells in non-severe SARS-CoV-2 infection (dated by TCRdb to 2020 to 2023). The library was produced with 5' RACE. Sequencer: NextSeq 500. TCRdb itself trimmed the public reads at Q25 with fastp, ran MiXCR and retained productive beta chains. Here each entry gathers all rows of one CDR3 protein and keeps the most common genes and DNA. This sample gives roughly 60,000 distinct CDR3 sequences in total; around 13% of them show up just once. The ten largest make up around 4.5% of the sample. Material for sequencing was whole blood. All receptors derive from an adult who was a healthcare worker with PCR-confirmed SARS-CoV-2 infection or an uninfected control (not recorded which).

Only a few counts were recorded for this clonotype. This chain uses TRBV21-1 with TRBJ2-7. TRBV21-1 is reported as a pseudogene. This CDR3 comprises 16 residues. The CDR3 region is CASSKEISRSSYEQYF. CDR3 coding DNA: TGTGCCAGCAGCAAAGAGATCTCCAGGAGCTCCTACGAGCAGTACTTC.

This clonotype was seen more than once but under ten times. The chain has TRBV28 and TRBJ2-5, with D maybe TRBD2 (7 bases). Germline values: CDR1 MDHEN, CDR2 SYDVKM. The CDR3 totals 15 residues. V gave up 3 bases and J gave up 4 bases, with 15 bases separating them. The CDR3 DNA sequence: TGTGCCAGCAGTTTGCCCCAACGGGGGGCAGAGACCCAGTACTTC. Its protein product is CASSLPQRGAETQYF.

This clonotype was counted only a few times. This chain links TRBV11-2 with TRBJ2-2, with 7 bases aligning to TRBD2. Germline CDR1 is SGHAT and CDR2 is FQNNGV. V dropped 4 bases and J dropped 5; count of bases not matched to a gene: 7. This CDR3 region has 15 residues. The CDR3 region is CASSYGLGGTGELFF. CDR3 sequence (DNA): TGTGCCAGCAGCTACGGACTAGGCGGAACCGGGGAGCTGTTTTTT.

The table lists this clonotype with many counts. This chain joins TRBV6-4 and TRBJ2-7; D might be TRBD1 or TRBD2, each matching 5 bases. Germline loops: CDR1 MRHNA, CDR2 SNTAGT. The CDR3 runs to 13 residues. V was pared by 8 bases and J by 2 bases, with 13 bases between. The CDR3 here is CASLRDVTYEQYF. CDR3 DNA sequence: TGTGCCAGCTTACGGGACGTTACCTACGAGCAGTACTTC.

This clonotype was observed a few times. The J gene is TRBJ2-5, the V gene TRBV29-1, with D unclear. Trimming took off 4 bases at V and 1 base at J, with 7 bases between the two ends. This CDR3 comprises 12 residues. Germline loops: CDR1 SQVTM, CDR2 ANQGSEA. This CDR3 reads CSVAPSQETQYF. The DNA for the CDR3 is TGCAGCGTTGCGCCTAGCCAAGAGACCCAGTACTTC.

V is TRBV28 and J is TRBJ2-7, with D possibly matching TRBD2 (6 bases). The CDR3 spans 15 residues. Trimming left V 2 bases short and J 4 bases short, with 15 bases between. Germline assignment: CDR1 MDHEN and CDR2 SYDVKM. CDR3 DNA sequence: TGTGCCAGCAGTTTAGCCCAGGCAGGGACTTACGAGCAGTACTTC. As protein: CASSLAQAGTYEQYF.

The V and J genes are TRBV29-1 and TRBJ1-1; D is unresolved. The germline V and J ends were trimmed by 4 bases and 5 bases, with 11 bases remaining between them. CDR3 length: 12 residues. The germline gives CDR1 SQVTM, CDR2 ANQGSEA. The CDR3 reads CSVGGERTEAFF. CDR3 DNA sequence: TGCAGCGTTGGGGGTGAGAGGACTGAAGCTTTCTTT.

This clonotype has a count of ten or more. The CDR3: CSADVPGLFNEQFF. CDR3 nucleotides: TGCAGTGCTGACGTTCCGGGACTGTTCAATGAGCAGTTCTTC. The chain employs TRBV20-1 and TRBJ2-1; tentative D call: TRBD2 (6 bases). This CDR3 spans 14 amino acids. The V and J ends lost 5 bases and 6 bases respectively, with 17 bases between them. The germline gives CDR1 DFQATT, CDR2 SNEGSKA (reference sequence).

In this sample, this clonotype turned up many times. The rearrangement joins TRBV7-2 to TRBJ2-1; the D is unclear. Trimming shortened V by 3 bases and J by 10 bases, and 7 bases separated the two germline ends. Germline V gene lookup returns CDR1 SGHTA and CDR2 FQGNSA. The CDR3 has 11 amino acids. CDR3 amino acids: CASSFSREQFF. Written as DNA, the CDR3 is TGTGCCAGCAGCTTTAGTAGAGAGCAGTTCTTC. Together with reference TRBV7-2 and TRBJ2-1, the CDR3 gives the full variable domain: GAGVSQSPSNKVTEKGKDVELRCDPISGHTALYWYRQSLGQGLEFLIYFQGNSAPDKSGLPSDRFSAERTGGSVSTLTIQRTQQEDSAVYLCASSFSREQFFGPGTRLTVL.

In its sample, this clonotype was seen many times. The rearrangement uses TRBV11-2 and TRBJ2-3; D possibly corresponds to TRBD1 (6 bases). Per germline, CDR1 SGHAT and CDR2 FQNNGV. The V end lost 1 base, the J end lost 2 bases, and 16 bases lay between the germline ends. This CDR3 has 17 amino acids. CDR3 bases: TGTGCCAGCAGCTTAGGGCTCACAGGGTACTCCACAGATACGCAGTATTTT. Residues: CASSLGLTGYSTDTQYF.

The chain uses TRBV7-6 and TRBJ2-5, with 9 bases matching TRBD2. J gave up 8 bases and V 1 base, and 5 bases lay outside the gene matches. The germline V gene encodes CDR1 SGHVS and CDR2 FNYEAQ. This CDR3 has 14 residues. Written as DNA, the CDR3 is TGTGCCAGCAGCTTAGGTAGCGGGGGTAAAACCCAGTACTTC. It codes for CASSLGSGGKTQYF.

This clonotype was seen only a few times. V and J are TRBV6-1 and TRBJ2-7; 14 bases fit TRBD2. J gave up 8 bases and V 3 bases, and 3 bases lay outside the gene matches. The CDR3 covers 14 residues. Germline V CDR1 and CDR2: MNHNS, SASEGT. The CDR3 loop is CASSETSGGAKQYF. CDR3 DNA sequence: TGTGCCAGCAGTGAGACTAGCGGGGGGGCTAAGCAGTACTTC.

This clonotype has ten or more counts. V is TRBV5-1 and J is TRBJ2-7; D tentatively reads TRBD1 or TRBD2 (6 bases each). V shed 5 bases and J shed 0 bases, with 18 bases lying between them. Per germline, CDR1 SGHRS and CDR2 YFSETQ. The CDR3 is made up of 16 amino acids. CDR3: CASRPLEGESSYEQYF. In DNA, the CDR3 is TGCGCCAGCAGACCGCTGGAGGGGGAAAGCTCCTACGAGCAGTACTTC.

This clonotype has at least ten counts. J is TRBJ1-1 and V is TRBV11-2, with D tentatively TRBD1 (6 bases). Germline CDR1 SGHAT, CDR2 FQNNGV. CDR3 length equals 14 residues. V dropped 4 bases and J dropped 1 base, with 10 bases sitting between them. In DNA form, the CDR3 reads TGTGCCAGCAGCTACGACAGGACGAACACTGAAGCTTTCTTT. Its translation: CASSYDRTNTEAFF.

This clonotype has only a few counts. The V gene is TRBV7-9, the J gene TRBJ2-7; 7 nucleotides match TRBD2. CDR1 is SEHNR and CDR2 is FQNEAQ in the germline V gene (reference sequence). The CDR3 consists of 17 residues. The ends lost 3 bases at V and 0 bases at J; junction bases unmatched: 11. In nucleotides, the CDR3 is TGTGCCAGCAGCTTCGCGGGAGATGATGAGTTCTCCTACGAGCAGTACTTC. Amino acids: CASSFAGDDEFSYEQYF. Drawing the rest from reference TRBV7-9 and TRBJ2-7, the complete variable domain is DTGVSQNPRHKITKRGQNVTFRCDPISEHNRLYWYRQTLGQGPEFLTYFQNEAQLEKSRLLSDRFSAERPKGSFSTLEIQRTEQGDSAMYLCASSFAGDDEFSYEQYFGPGTRLTVT.

This clonotype occurred a few times. J is TRBJ1-3 and V is TRBV6-5; TRBD1 matches 7 bases. CDR1 is MNHEY, CDR2 SVGAGI, per germline. The trim removed 7 bases at V and 3 bases at J, leaving 3 bases unmatched. This CDR3 has 13 residues. CDR3 bases: TGTGCCAGCAAACAGGGGAATGGAAACACCATATATTTT. Protein: CASKQGNGNTIYF.

This chain joins TRBV19 and TRBJ2-3, with 8 bases fitting TRBD1. With V trimmed by 2 bases and J by 0 bases, 4 bases remained unmatched. CDR3 length: 16 amino acids. Germline V CDR1 and CDR2: LNHDA, SQIVND (reference sequence). CDR3 in amino acids: CASSILGTGSTDTQYF. The DNA of the CDR3 is TGTGCCAGTAGTATACTTGGGACAGGAAGCACAGATACGCAGTATTTT.

This clonotype has at least ten counts. The chain uses TRBV19 and TRBJ2-2, with TRBD2 as a possible D gene (6 bases). Germline V gives CDR1 LNHDA, CDR2 SQIVND (reference sequence). The CDR3 is 20 residues long. V was cut by 3 bases and J by 1 base, with 24 bases left in between. As DNA, the CDR3 is TGTGCCAGTAGTATCCACCGCGTGGGGAGGAGGGAAAAGAACACCGGGGAGCTGTTTTTT. This sequence encodes CASSIHRVGRREKNTGELFF.

This clonotype has just a few counts. This chain uses TRBV11-2 with TRBJ2-5; 9 positions match TRBD2. Unmatched junction bases numbered 14, after V lost 4 bases and J lost 5 bases. This CDR3 is 17 amino acids long. Germline V gene data show CDR1 as SGHAT and CDR2 as FQNNGV. CDR3 DNA sequence: TGTGCCAGCAGCTCCCTTAAAATAGCGGGAGTATTCGAGACCCAGTACTTC. Its translation is CASSSLKIAGVFETQYF.

This clonotype was seen more than once but under ten times. The gene calls are TRBV20-1 and TRBJ2-2; D possibly uses TRBD1 or TRBD2 (5 bases each). The CDR3 extends over 16 amino acids. Trimming shortened V by 2 bases and J by 6 bases, and 19 bases separated the two germline ends. Germline V lookup: CDR1 DFQATT, CDR2 SNEGSKA (reference sequence). CDR3 amino acids: CSARTQGDHPPGELFF. The CDR3 nucleotides read TGCAGTGCTAGAACCCAGGGAGACCATCCCCCCGGGGAGCTGTTTTTT.

This clonotype was counted only a few times. The chain carries TRBV30 and TRBJ2-2, with D unresolved. Germline V gives CDR1 GTSNPN, CDR2 SVGIG (reference sequence). V gave up 2 bases and J gave up 9 bases, with 16 bases separating them. This CDR3 region has 14 residues. CDR3 residues: CAWSIARVTRELFF. The CDR3 DNA follows: TGTGCCTGGAGTATCGCTCGCGTAACCCGGGAGCTGTTTTTT.

This clonotype has ten or more counts. J is TRBJ1-3 and V is TRBV7-8; D unclear. The V gene's germline CDR1 is SGHVS and CDR2 FQNEAQ. The CDR3 covers 13 residues. V lost 6 bases to trimming and J lost 0 bases, with 6 bases between them. Here the CDR3 reads CASRQASGNTIYF. In nucleotides, the CDR3 is TGTGCCAGCAGGCAAGCCTCTGGAAACACCATATATTTT.

This clonotype was detected many times. This rearrangement joins TRBV29-1 to TRBJ2-3, with D possibly matching TRBD1 (5 bases). The germline gives CDR1 SQVTM, CDR2 ANQGSEA. The V end lost 3 bases, the J end lost 5 bases, and 9 bases lay between the germline ends. The CDR3 is made up of 12 amino acids. In DNA, the CDR3 is TGCAGCGTTGACAGGGCCGGAGATACGCAGTATTTT. This encodes CSVDRAGDTQYF.

The chain carries TRBV6-1 and TRBJ2-7, with D possibly being TRBD1 or TRBD2 (5 bases each). CDR1 is MNHNS and CDR2 is SASEGT in the germline V gene. V gave up 3 bases and J gave up 3 bases, with 12 bases separating them. The CDR3 is made up of 14 amino acids. CDR3 protein: CASSESGRDYEQYF. CDR3 nucleotide sequence: TGTGCCAGCAGTGAGTCGGGACGGGACTACGAGCAGTACTTC.

Here the CDR3 reads CASSYREGAEAFF. CDR3 bases: TGTGCCAGCAGTTACAGGGAAGGGGCTGAAGCTTTCTTT. The chain combines TRBV6-6 with TRBJ1-1, with a possible D match to TRBD1 (5 bases). This CDR3 contains 13 residues. The germline V gene has CDR1 MNHNY and CDR2 SVGAGI (reference sequence). Trimming took 2 bases from V and 6 from J, leaving 10 bases between them.

The chain links TRBV28 to TRBJ2-1; 13 bases map to TRBD2. V shed 7 bases and J 7 bases; nucleotides not matched to a gene: 7. This CDR3 contains 15 residues. Germline V gene sequence: CDR1 MDHEN, CDR2 SYDVKM. Here the CDR3 reads CASTLGTSGINEQFF. Written as DNA, the CDR3 is TGTGCCAGCACGCTCGGGACTAGCGGGATAAATGAGCAGTTCTTC. Drawing the rest from reference TRBV28 and TRBJ2-1, the complete variable domain is DVKVTQSSRYLVKRTGEKVFLECVQDMDHENMFWYRQDPGLGLRLIYFSYDVKMKEKGDIPEGYSVSREKKERFSLILESASTNQTSMYLCASTLGTSGINEQFFGPGTRLTVL.

This clonotype occurred a few times. This chain joins TRBV27 and TRBJ2-3, with 15 bases matching TRBD2. The germline gives CDR1 MNHEY, CDR2 SMNVEV (reference sequence). Trimming at V came to 5 bases and at J to 1 base, leaving 7 bases not matched to a gene. This CDR3 region has 18 residues. The CDR3 DNA sequence: TGTGCCAGCAGTCTCGGACTAGCGGGAGGGCCTGGCACAGATACGCAGTATTTT. As protein: CASSLGLAGGPGTDTQYF.

This clonotype was picked up many times. This chain connects TRBV7-6 to TRBJ2-1; 7 nucleotides line up with TRBD1. The J segment lost 7 bases and the V segment lost 2 bases, leaving 11 bases of the junction unmatched. The V gene's germline CDR1 is SGHVS and CDR2 FNYEAQ. There are 16 residues in the CDR3. The CDR3 here is CASSLRQGVIGNEQFF. The CDR3 nucleotides are TGTGCCAGCAGCTTAAGGCAGGGGGTTATTGGTAATGAGCAGTTCTTC.

This clonotype was counted at least ten times. This chain links TRBV10-3 with TRBJ2-7, with 11 bases lining up with TRBD1. The CDR3 consists of 13 residues. With 9 bases clipped from V and 3 bases from J, the junction kept 4 bases outside the gene matches. Germline CDR1 reads ENHRY; CDR2 reads SYGVKD. Written as DNA, the CDR3 is TGTGCCATTCGGACAGGGGGCGTCTACGAGCAGTACTTC. This gives the protein CAIRTGGVYEQYF.

A few counts support this clonotype. V and J are TRBV5-1 and TRBJ2-7; possible D gene TRBD1, 5 bases. CDR1 SGHRS and CDR2 YFSETQ come from the germline V gene. The CDR3 has 14 amino acids. Trimming cost V 2 bases and J 1 base, with 10 bases left between them. The CDR3 DNA is TGCGCCAGCAGCTTCGAACAGGCATCCTACGAGCAGTACTTC. Translated, it gives CASSFEQASYEQYF. Together with reference TRBV5-1 and TRBJ2-7, the CDR3 gives the full variable domain: KAGVTQTPRYLIKTRGQQVTLSCSPISGHRSVSWYQQTPGQGLQFLFEYFSETQRNKGNFPGRFSGRQFSNSRSEMNVSTLELGDSALYLCASSFEQASYEQYFGPGTRLTVT.

The gene calls are TRBV5-1 and TRBJ1-4; D possibly corresponds to TRBD1 (6 bases). V was trimmed by 4 bases and J by 2 bases, leaving 12 bases between them. CDR1 is SGHRS, CDR2 YFSETQ, per germline. CDR3 length equals 15 residues. The CDR3 is CASSGGTPTNEKLFF. DNA of the CDR3: TGCGCCAGCAGCGGAGGGACACCGACTAATGAAAAACTGTTTTTT.